The 31 T cell receptor beta chains below come from one sample, sequenced in a study of shared clonotypes between healthy human individuals (dated by TCRdb to 2019 to 2021). The method was the immunoSEQ multiplex PCR assay. TCRdb carries this immuneACCESS record with in-frame sequences only. Its versions omit some clonotypes, under half of them owing to an unresolved V gene in the studies checked, with the rest unexplained. The sample data list 450,000 to 650,000 clones, and just over 75% of these were observed just once. Around 13% of the sample is taken by the ten largest. Sequencing was performed on PBMCs. Receptors were obtained from a woman aged 40 to 49 in good health. Some clones in this sample may be carry-over from other donors' samples.

V usage is TRBV4-1 and J usage is TRBJ2-1, with 8 nucleotides matching TRBD1. Germline V gives CDR1 MGHRA, CDR2 YSYEKL. The ends lost 2 bases at V and 6 bases at J; junction bases unmatched: 9. The CDR3 consists of 16 residues. CDR3 sequence reads: CASSQPRTGWGNEQFF. Here the CDR3 DNA reads TGCGCCAGCAGCCAACCAAGGACAGGGTGGGGCAATGAGCAGTTCTTC.

A few counts support this clone. The chain employs TRBV28 and TRBJ1-6; TRBD1 aligns across 7 bases. V lost 8 bases and J lost 7; bases outside the gene matches: 11. Germline CDR1 MDHEN, CDR2 SYDVKM. The CDR3 sequence is 15 residues long. The chain's CDR3 is CASAKTGTANSPLHF. DNA of the CDR3: TGTGCCAGCGCAAAGACCGGGACAGCAAATTCACCCCTCCACTTT.

The rearrangement links TRBV7-3 to TRBJ1-2; 9 bases agree with TRBD1. Germline values: CDR1 SGHTA, CDR2 FQGTGA. The CDR3 is 13 residues long. V was clipped by 5 bases and J by 14 bases; unmatched bases: 12. CDR3 coding DNA: TGTGCCAGCAGCCCGGGACAGGGTCTAACACAGACCTTC. Translation gives CASSPGQGLTQTF. Full variable domain (missing parts from reference TRBV7-3 and TRBJ1-2): GAGVSQTPSNKVTEKGKYVELRCDPISGHTALYWYRQSLGQGPEFLIYFQGTGAADDSGLPNDRFFAVRPEGSVSTLKIQRTERGDSAVYLCASSPGQGLTQTFGSGTRLTVV.

This chain joins TRBV15 and TRBJ2-5; TRBD1 matches 8 bases. This CDR3 has 14 residues. CDR1 and CDR2 (germline): LNHNV, YYDKDF (reference sequence). V lost 1 base to trimming and J lost 4 bases; unmatched junction nucleotides: 2. CDR3 region: CATSRGTGRETQYF. CDR3 DNA: TGTGCCACCAGCAGAGGGACAGGGAGAGAGACCCAGTACTTC.

This clone was counted between two and nine times. This chain uses TRBV2 with TRBJ1-2, with unresolved D. Trimming stripped 4 bases from V and 2 bases from J, with 5 bases between. Germline lookup yields CDR1 SNHLY and CDR2 FYNNEI. The CDR3 contains 12 residues. The CDR3 nucleotides read TGTGCCAGCAGTGCGGACAACTATGGCTACACCTTC. It translates to CASSADNYGYTF.

The chain recombines TRBV28 with TRBJ1-2, with TRBD1 matching over 7 bases. The CDR3 covers 14 residues. Germline loops: CDR1 MDHEN, CDR2 SYDVKM. V lost 5 bases and J lost 3; bases outside the gene matches: 6. The CDR3 bases are TGTGCCAGCAGTCCGAGGGGGCGATACTATGGCTACACCTTC. As protein: CASSPRGRYYGYTF.

This sequence joins TRBV21-1 and TRBJ2-3; TRBD2, as called in the table, went unchecked against the DNA. TRBV21-1 is annotated as a pseudogene. CDR3 length equals 16 residues. CDR3 protein: CASSCCEGGGADTQYF. Here the CDR3 DNA reads TGTGCCAGCAGCTGCTGTGAGGGAGGGGGAGCAGATACGCAGTATTTT.

This clone was detected many times. The chain uses TRBV28 and TRBJ1-1; 10 bases match TRBD1. The CDR3 covers 14 residues. In germline, CDR1 is MDHEN, CDR2 SYDVKM. Trimming cost V 7 bases and J 3 bases; bases outside gene matches: 5. CDR3 residues: CASIRQGADTEAFF. The CDR3 DNA sequence: TGTGCCAGCATCAGACAGGGGGCGGACACTGAAGCTTTCTTT. Filled out from reference TRBV28 and TRBJ1-1, the complete variable domain reads DVKVTQSSRYLVKRTGEKVFLECVQDMDHENMFWYRQDPGLGLRLIYFSYDVKMKEKGDIPEGYSVSREKKERFSLILESASTNQTSMYLCASIRQGADTEAFFGQGTRLTVV.

The V and J genes are TRBV6-4 and TRBJ2-1, with 7 bases fitting TRBD2. The CDR3 sequence is 17 residues long. Unmatched junction bases numbered 11, after V lost 3 bases and J lost 3 bases. Germline V lookup: CDR1 MRHNA, CDR2 SNTAGT. This chain's CDR3 is CASSERSAGVGYNEQFF. In nucleotides, the CDR3 is TGTGCCAGCAGTGAGAGGTCTGCGGGAGTGGGCTACAATGAGCAGTTCTTC.

The V call is TRBV28, the J call TRBJ2-3; D possibly uses TRBD1 or TRBD2 (6 bases each). The CDR3 is made up of 17 amino acids. Trimming pared 6 bases from V and 3 bases from J, leaving 22 bases between. Germline lookup yields CDR1 MDHEN and CDR2 SYDVKM. The CDR3 DNA reads as TGTGCCAGCAGAGGGGGGACGGCCCTTGAAGGGACAGATACGCAGTATTTT. Encoded protein: CASRGGTALEGTDTQYF.

V is TRBV4-1 and J is TRBJ1-5, with TRBD1 matching over 7 bases. Germline values: CDR1 MGHRA, CDR2 YSYEKL. This CDR3 has 17 residues. V trimming: 1 base; J trimming: 4 bases; junction bases outside the gene matches: 10. The CDR3 loop is CASSQVGSGQPNQPQHF. The DNA of the CDR3 is TGCGCCAGCAGCCAAGTAGGGTCGGGACAGCCTAATCAGCCCCAGCATTTT.

The chain is built from TRBV28 and TRBJ2-3; tentatively, D is TRBD1 (5 bases). The CDR3 has 11 amino acids. Germline CDR1 and CDR2: MDHEN and SYDVKM. The CDR3 reads CGAGSTDTQYF. The CDR3 DNA follows: TGTGGGGCAGGGAGCACAGATACGCAGTATTTT.

Many counts were recorded for this clone. This rearrangement joins TRBV11-1 to TRBJ2-5; the match to TRBD1 covers 7 bases. Trimming cost V 5 bases and J 1 base; bases outside gene matches: 4. The germline CDR1 and CDR2 sequences are SGHAT and FQDESV (reference sequence). The CDR3 is 14 amino acids. As DNA, the CDR3 is TGTGCCAGCAGCCGCCGGGACAGCCAAGAGACCCAGTACTTC. As protein: CASSRRDSQETQYF. The complete variable domain, with remaining parts taken from reference TRBV11-1 and TRBJ2-5, reads EAEVAQSPRYKITEKSQAVAFWCDPISGHATLYWYRQILGQGPELLVQFQDESVVDDSQLPKDRFSAERLKGVDSTLKIQPAELGDSAMYLCASSRRDSQETQYFGPGTRLLVL.

The V and J genes are TRBV30 and TRBJ2-1; tentative D call: TRBD1 (6 bases). Trimming took 4 bases from V and 9 from J, leaving 10 bases between them. The germline gives CDR1 GTSNPN, CDR2 SVGIG (reference sequence). The CDR3 consists of 11 residues. This CDR3 reads CAWTEGGEQFF. CDR3 coding DNA: TGTGCCTGGACCGAAGGGGGTGAGCAGTTCTTC.

J is TRBJ2-5 and V is TRBV29-1; possibly TRBD1 for D (5 bases). Germline CDR1 SQVTM, CDR2 ANQGSEA. Trimming pared 7 bases from V and 4 bases from J, leaving 16 bases between. CDR3 length equals 13 residues. CDR3 region: CSAAEQAGETQYF. The CDR3 region has the DNA TGCAGCGCTGCAGAACAGGCTGGAGAGACCCAGTACTTC.

Only one count was recorded for this clone. This chain connects TRBV30 to TRBJ1-1; D gene ambiguous. Trimming left V 4 bases short and J 0 bases short, with 9 bases between. The germline V gene has CDR1 GTSNPN and CDR2 SVGIG (reference sequence). This CDR3 contains 13 residues. The CDR3 loop is CAWTGPMNTEAFF. In DNA, the CDR3 is TGTGCCTGGACCGGGCCGATGAACACTGAAGCTTTCTTT.

The chain uses TRBV5-1 and TRBJ2-1, with D tentatively TRBD1 (5 bases). Trimming left V 4 bases short and J 0 bases short, with 17 bases between. The CDR3 covers 17 residues. Germline CDR1 and CDR2: SGHRS and YFSETQ. CDR3 sequence: CASSPLQPGISYNEQFF. CDR3 nucleotide sequence: TGCGCCAGCAGCCCCCTACAACCAGGGATCTCCTACAATGAGCAGTTCTTC.

The chain joins TRBV6-9 to TRBJ1-2; D gene uncertain. CDR1 MNHGY and CDR2 SVAAGI come from the germline V gene. CDR3 length equals 14 residues. Trimming took 3 bases from V and 2 from J, leaving 10 bases between them. Here the CDR3 DNA reads TGTGCCAGCAGTTACTCCGACAAAAACTATGGCTACACCTTC. As protein: CASSYSDKNYGYTF.

This clone turned up a few times. V gene TRBV27 combines with J gene TRBJ2-7, with D maybe TRBD2 (6 bases). CDR1 is MNHEY and CDR2 is SMNVEV in the germline V gene (reference sequence). The CDR3 covers 14 residues. The V end lost 0 bases, the J end lost 0 bases, and 6 bases lay between the germline ends. This CDR3 is CASSLSGGSYEQYF. For the CDR3, the DNA is TGTGCCAGCAGTTTATCGGGGGGCTCCTACGAGCAGTACTTC.

The chain couples TRBV4-2 to TRBJ2-4, with 15 bases that match TRBD2. The trim removed 3 bases at V and 8 bases at J, leaving 5 bases unmatched. CDR1 and CDR2 from the germline V gene are LGHNA and YNFKEQ. The length of the CDR3 is 16 residues. The chain's CDR3 is CASSQTGLAGGDIQYF. The CDR3 DNA is TGTGCCAGCAGCCAGACGGGACTAGCGGGAGGTGACATTCAGTACTTC.

The V and J genes are TRBV15 and TRBJ2-1; 9 bases match TRBD2. The CDR3 length is 24 residues. After removal of 0 bases from V and 8 bases from J, the junction contained 32 bases not matched to a gene. Per the germline V gene, CDR1 is LNHNV and CDR2 is YYDKDF (reference sequence). The CDR3 DNA sequence: TGTGCCACCAGCAGAGATCGGAACCCGACAGGGTCAGGGATTTTGGTAGCGGGAGTTCATGAGCAGTTCTTC. It specifies CATSRDRNPTGSGILVAGVHEQFF.

As concerns this clone: This sample includes further DNA sequences coding for the same CDR3. The rearrangement links TRBV7-9 to TRBJ1-5, with unresolved D. Per the germline V gene, CDR1 is SEHNR and CDR2 is FQNEAQ (reference sequence). The length of the CDR3 is 12 residues. The V gene lost 4 bases and the J gene lost 3 bases, with 4 bases spanning the gap. The CDR3: CASSWDNQPQHF. The CDR3 DNA sequence: TGTGCCAGCAGCTGGGACAATCAGCCCCAGCATTTT.

The chain is built from TRBV6-1 and TRBJ2-7; perhaps TRBD1 as D (5 bases). Germline loops: CDR1 MNHNS, CDR2 SASEGT. V lost 3 bases and J 2 bases, leaving 11 bases between the germline ends. This CDR3 spans 14 amino acids. The CDR3 DNA reads as TGTGCCAGCAGTGACCTCAAGGGGCCCTACGAGCAGTACTTC. The encoded protein is CASSDLKGPYEQYF.

V is TRBV7-2 and J is TRBJ2-7; the match to TRBD2 covers 7 bases. The germline V gene has CDR1 SGHTA and CDR2 FQGNSA. The CDR3 runs to 16 residues. V dropped 1 base and J dropped 2; count of bases not matched to a gene: 8. The CDR3 nucleotides are TGTGCCAGCAGCTTAGGGGGAGCGGGAACTCCCTACGAGCAGTACTTC. It is translated as CASSLGGAGTPYEQYF.

This clone came up a few times. CDR3 DNA: TGTGCCAGCAGTCGACAGGGGGCGGCCTATGGCTACACCTTC. As protein: CASSRQGAAYGYTF. The rearrangement uses TRBV2 and TRBJ1-2; 10 positions agree with TRBD1. CDR3 length: 14 residues. Germline V CDR1 and CDR2: SNHLY, FYNNEI. Trimming took 5 bases from V and 4 from J; bases not matched to a gene: 4.

The rearrangement joins TRBV5-4 to TRBJ2-7; maybe TRBD1 (6 bases). With 4 bases removed from V and 2 bases from J, the gap between germline ends came to 13 bases. CDR1 and CDR2 (germline): SGHNT, YYREEE (reference sequence). This CDR3 spans 14 amino acids. CDR3 in amino acids: CASSAGDKTYEQYF. The CDR3 DNA follows: TGTGCCAGCAGCGCCGGGGACAAGACCTACGAGCAGTACTTC.

This rearrangement joins TRBV10-2 to TRBJ1-5, with D perhaps matching TRBD1 (6 bases). V shed 2 bases and J shed 7 bases, with 12 bases lying between them. The CDR3 loop spans 14 amino acids. Germline V gene lookup returns CDR1 WSHSY and CDR2 SAAADI. CDR3 bases: TGCGCCAGCAGTGAGGGGGGGGCTAAGCAGCCCCAGCATTTT. As protein: CASSEGGAKQPQHF.

J is TRBJ2-7 and V is TRBV18; 7 bases line up with TRBD1. The CDR3 runs to 14 residues. Germline values: CDR1 KGHSH, CDR2 LQKENI. V gave up 6 bases and J gave up 0 bases; unmatched junction bases: 5. In nucleotides, the CDR3 is TGTGCCAGCTCGCAGGGGGTGAACTCCTACGAGCAGTACTTC. This sequence encodes CASSQGVNSYEQYF.

The V gene is TRBV6-1, the J gene TRBJ2-2; no definite D call. The germline V gene encodes CDR1 MNHNS and CDR2 SASEGT. With 4 bases removed from V and 6 bases from J, the gap between germline ends came to 12 bases. This CDR3 has 14 residues. CDR3 sequence reads: CASSAEWAPGELFF. Written as DNA, the CDR3 is TGTGCCAGCAGTGCCGAGTGGGCCCCCGGGGAGCTGTTTTTT.

V usage is TRBV28 and J usage is TRBJ2-7; 7 nucleotides agree with TRBD1. The CDR3 has 11 residues. The germline V gene has CDR1 MDHEN and CDR2 SYDVKM. V lost 10 bases to trimming and J lost 6 bases; unmatched junction nucleotides: 6. The CDR3 DNA follows: TGTGCCACCACCGGGACAGTCGAGCAGTACTTC. Protein product: CATTGTVEQYF.

Remarks on this clone: The junction differs from germline at one of its ends, possibly a read error. The sample has other DNA sequences that encode this CDR3 too. The J gene is TRBJ1-1, the V gene TRBV27; D is uncertain. The CDR3 length is 15 residues. Germline V gene data show CDR1 as MNHEY and CDR2 as SMNVEV (reference sequence). CDR3 sequence: CASSSRLTGFTEAFF. The CDR3 bases are TGTGCCAGCAGTTCAAGACTAACGGGGTTCACTGAAGCCTTCTTT.